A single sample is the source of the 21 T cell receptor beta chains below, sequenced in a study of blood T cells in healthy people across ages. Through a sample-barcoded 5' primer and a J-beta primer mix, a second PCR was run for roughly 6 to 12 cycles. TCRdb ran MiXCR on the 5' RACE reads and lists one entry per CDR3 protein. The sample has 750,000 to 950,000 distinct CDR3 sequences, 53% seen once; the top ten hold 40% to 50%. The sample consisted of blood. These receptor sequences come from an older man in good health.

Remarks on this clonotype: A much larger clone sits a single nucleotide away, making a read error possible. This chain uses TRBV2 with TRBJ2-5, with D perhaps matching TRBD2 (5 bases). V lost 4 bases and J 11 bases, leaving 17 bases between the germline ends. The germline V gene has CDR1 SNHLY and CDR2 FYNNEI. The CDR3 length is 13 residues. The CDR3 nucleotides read TGTGCCAGCAGTGTTAGCGAGAGGCACGTTCAGTACTTC. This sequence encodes CASSVSERHVQYF. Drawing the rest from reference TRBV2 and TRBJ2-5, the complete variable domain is EPEVTQTPSHQVTQMGQEVILRCVPISNHLYFYWYRQILGQKVEFLVSFYNNEISEKSEIFDDQFSVERPDGSNFTLKIRSTKLEDSAMYFCASSVSERHVQYFGPGTRLLVL.

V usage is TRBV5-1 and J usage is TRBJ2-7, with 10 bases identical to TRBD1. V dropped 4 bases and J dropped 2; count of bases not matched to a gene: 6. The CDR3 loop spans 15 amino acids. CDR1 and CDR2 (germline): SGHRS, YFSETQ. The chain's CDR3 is CASSLTGGRTYEQYF. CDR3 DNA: TGCGCCAGCAGCCTGACAGGGGGCAGGACCTACGAGCAGTACTTC.

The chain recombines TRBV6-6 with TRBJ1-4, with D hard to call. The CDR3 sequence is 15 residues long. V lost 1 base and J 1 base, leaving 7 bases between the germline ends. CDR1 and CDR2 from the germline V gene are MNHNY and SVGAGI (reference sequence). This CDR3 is CASSYLQITNEKLFF. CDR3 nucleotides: TGTGCCAGCAGTTACTTACAGATAACTAATGAAAAACTGTTTTTT.

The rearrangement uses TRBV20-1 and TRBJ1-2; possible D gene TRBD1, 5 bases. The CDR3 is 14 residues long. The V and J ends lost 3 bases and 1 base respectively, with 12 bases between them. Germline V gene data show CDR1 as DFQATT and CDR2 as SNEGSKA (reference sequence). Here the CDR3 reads CSASGGGGNYGYTF. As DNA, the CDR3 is TGCAGTGCTAGTGGGGGAGGAGGTAACTATGGCTACACCTTC.

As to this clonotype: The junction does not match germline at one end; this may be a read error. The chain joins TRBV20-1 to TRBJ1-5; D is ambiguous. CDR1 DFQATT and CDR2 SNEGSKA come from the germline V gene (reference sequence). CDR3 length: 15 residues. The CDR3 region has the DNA TGCAGTGCTATACACGGGATAATGGGCAATCAGCCCCGGCATTTT. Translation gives CSAIHGIMGNQPRHF.

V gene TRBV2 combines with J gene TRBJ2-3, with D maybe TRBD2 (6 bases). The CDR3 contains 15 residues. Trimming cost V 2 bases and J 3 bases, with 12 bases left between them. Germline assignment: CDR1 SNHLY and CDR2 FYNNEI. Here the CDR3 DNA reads TGTGCCAGCAGTGAAATAGGTGCGGGAACAGATACGCAGTATTTT. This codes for CASSEIGAGTDTQYF.

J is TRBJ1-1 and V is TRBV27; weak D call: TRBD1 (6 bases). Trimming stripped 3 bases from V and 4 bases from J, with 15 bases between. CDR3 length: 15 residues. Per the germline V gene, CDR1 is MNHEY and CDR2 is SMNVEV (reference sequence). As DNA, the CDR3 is TGTGCCAGCAGTTTTACGGGGGCGGGGAGCACTGAAGCTTTCTTT. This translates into CASSFTGAGSTEAFF.

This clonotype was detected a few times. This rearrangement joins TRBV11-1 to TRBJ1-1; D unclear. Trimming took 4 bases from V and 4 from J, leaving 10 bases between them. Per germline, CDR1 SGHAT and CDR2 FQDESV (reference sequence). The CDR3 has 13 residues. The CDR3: CASSSTGSTEAFF. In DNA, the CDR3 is TGTGCCAGCAGCTCGACCGGGAGCACTGAAGCTTTCTTT.

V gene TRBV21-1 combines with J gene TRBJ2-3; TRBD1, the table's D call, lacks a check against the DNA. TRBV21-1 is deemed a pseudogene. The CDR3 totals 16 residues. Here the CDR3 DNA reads TGTGCCAGCAGCCGGGACATAGGACTCTCGCACAGAGACGCGTATTTT. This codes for CASSRDIGLSHRDAYF.

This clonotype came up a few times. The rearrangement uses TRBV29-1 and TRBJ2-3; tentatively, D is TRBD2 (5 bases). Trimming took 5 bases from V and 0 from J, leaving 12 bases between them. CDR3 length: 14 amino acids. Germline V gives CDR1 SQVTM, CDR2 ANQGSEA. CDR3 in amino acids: CSVRGLQSTDTQYF. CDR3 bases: TGCAGCGTTCGGGGTCTCCAGAGCACAGATACGCAGTATTTT.

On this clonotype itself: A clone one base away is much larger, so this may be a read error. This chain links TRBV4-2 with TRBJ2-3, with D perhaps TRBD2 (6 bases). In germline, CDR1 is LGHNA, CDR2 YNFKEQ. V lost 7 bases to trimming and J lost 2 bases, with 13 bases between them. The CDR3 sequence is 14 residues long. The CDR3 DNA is TGTGCCAGCAACACCGGGACTGACACAGATACGCAGTATTTT. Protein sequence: CASNTGTDTDTQYF.

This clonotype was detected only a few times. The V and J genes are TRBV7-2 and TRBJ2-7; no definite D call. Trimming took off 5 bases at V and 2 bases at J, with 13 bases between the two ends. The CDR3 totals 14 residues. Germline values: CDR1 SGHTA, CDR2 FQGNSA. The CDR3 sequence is CASSIRIAPYEQYF. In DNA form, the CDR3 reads TGTGCCAGCAGCATTAGGATTGCCCCCTACGAGCAGTACTTC.

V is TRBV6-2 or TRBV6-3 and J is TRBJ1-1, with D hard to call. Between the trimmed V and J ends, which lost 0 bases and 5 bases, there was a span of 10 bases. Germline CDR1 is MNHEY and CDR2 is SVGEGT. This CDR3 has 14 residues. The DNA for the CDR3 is TGTGCCAGCAGTTACTCGGGCCTTGGAACTGAAGCTTTCTTT. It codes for CASSYSGLGTEAFF.

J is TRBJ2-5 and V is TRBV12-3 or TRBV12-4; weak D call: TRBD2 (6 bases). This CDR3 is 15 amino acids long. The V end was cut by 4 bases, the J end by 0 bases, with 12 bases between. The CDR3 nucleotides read TGTGCCAGCAGTTCGGAGCGGGTGTACCAAGAGACCCAGTACTTC. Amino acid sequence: CASSSERVYQETQYF.

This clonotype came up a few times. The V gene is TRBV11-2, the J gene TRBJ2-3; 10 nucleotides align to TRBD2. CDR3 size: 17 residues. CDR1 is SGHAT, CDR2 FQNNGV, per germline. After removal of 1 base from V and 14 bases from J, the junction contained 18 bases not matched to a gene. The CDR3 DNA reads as TGTGCCAGCAGCTTAGTGGGTAGCGGGAGGCTCCAGAGATACGCGTATTTT. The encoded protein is CASSLVGSGRLQRYAYF.

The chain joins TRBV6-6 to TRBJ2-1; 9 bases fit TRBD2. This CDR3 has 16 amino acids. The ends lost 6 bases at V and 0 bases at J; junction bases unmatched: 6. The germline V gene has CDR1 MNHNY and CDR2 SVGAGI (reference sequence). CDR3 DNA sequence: TGTGCCAGCAGACTAGCGGGCGGGAGCTCCTACAATGAGCAGTTCTTC. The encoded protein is CASRLAGGSSYNEQFF.

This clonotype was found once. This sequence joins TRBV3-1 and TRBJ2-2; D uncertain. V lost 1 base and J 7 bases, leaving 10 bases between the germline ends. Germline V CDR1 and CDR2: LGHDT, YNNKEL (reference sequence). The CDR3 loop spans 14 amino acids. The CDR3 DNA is TGTGCCAGCAGCCAAGCCGCGGCCGGCGGGGAGCTGTTTTTT. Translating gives CASSQAAAGGELFF.

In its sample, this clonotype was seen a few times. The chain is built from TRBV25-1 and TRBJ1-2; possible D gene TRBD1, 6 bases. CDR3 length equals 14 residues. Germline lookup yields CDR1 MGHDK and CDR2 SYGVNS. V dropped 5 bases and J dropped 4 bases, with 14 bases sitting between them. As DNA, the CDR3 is TGTGCCAGCAGTCAGAGGGACACGGGCTATGGCTACACCTTC. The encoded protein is CASSQRDTGYGYTF.

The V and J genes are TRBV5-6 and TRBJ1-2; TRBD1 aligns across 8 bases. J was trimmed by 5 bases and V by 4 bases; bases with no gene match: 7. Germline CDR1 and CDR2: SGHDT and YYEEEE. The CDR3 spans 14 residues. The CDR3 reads CASSPDGQGYGYTF. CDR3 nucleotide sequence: TGTGCCAGCAGCCCCGATGGACAGGGATATGGCTACACCTTC.

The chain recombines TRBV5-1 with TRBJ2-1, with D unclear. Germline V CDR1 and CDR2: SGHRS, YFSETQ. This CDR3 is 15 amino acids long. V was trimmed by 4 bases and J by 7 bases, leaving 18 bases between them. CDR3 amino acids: CASSLQLPANNEQFF. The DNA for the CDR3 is TGCGCCAGCAGCCTTCAACTACCCGCGAATAATGAGCAGTTCTTC.

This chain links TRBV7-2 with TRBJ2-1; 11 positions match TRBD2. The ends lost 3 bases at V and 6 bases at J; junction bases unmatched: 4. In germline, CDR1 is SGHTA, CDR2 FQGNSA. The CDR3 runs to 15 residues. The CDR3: CASSFTSGSFNEQFF. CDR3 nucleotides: TGTGCCAGCAGCTTCACTAGCGGGAGTTTCAATGAGCAGTTCTTC.